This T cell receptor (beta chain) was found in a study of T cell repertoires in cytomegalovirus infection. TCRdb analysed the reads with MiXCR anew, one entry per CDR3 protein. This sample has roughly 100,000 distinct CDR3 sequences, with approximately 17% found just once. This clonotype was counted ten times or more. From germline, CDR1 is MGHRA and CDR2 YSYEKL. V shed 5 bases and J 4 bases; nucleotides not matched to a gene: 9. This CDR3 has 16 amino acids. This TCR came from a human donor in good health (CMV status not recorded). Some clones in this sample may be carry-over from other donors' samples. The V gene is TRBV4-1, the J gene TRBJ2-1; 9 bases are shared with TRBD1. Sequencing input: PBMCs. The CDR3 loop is CASSSETGTGYNEQFF. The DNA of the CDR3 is TGCGCCAGCAGCTCCGAAACCGGGACAGGGTACAATGAGCAGTTCTTC.